The 24 T cell receptor beta chains listed next were all sequenced from one sample in a study of identical twins. One entry per CDR3 protein, called by TCRdb with MiXCR from the 5' RACE reads. The sample holds 600,000 to 700,000 distinct CDR3 sequences, over 20% seen once. The same data also went into a second study, on T cells expressing NK-cell markers.

The sample comprised PBMCs. The receptors here all came from a woman between 18 and 30 years old in good health.

This clonotype was observed a handful of times. The chain couples TRBV20-1 to TRBJ1-1; D is unresolved. The CDR3 spans 13 residues. V lost 5 bases, J lost 1 base, and 11 bases lay in between. Germline V lookup: CDR1 DFQATT, CDR2 SNEGSKA (reference sequence). CDR3 coding DNA: TGCAGTGCTCTTCAGAGTAAGAACACTGAAGCTTTCTTT. Protein product: CSALQSKNTEAFF.

The CDR3 DNA is TGCAGCGTTGTGGGACAGAAAGTCTACGAGCAGTACTTC. This translates into CSVVGQKVYEQYF. The J gene is TRBJ2-7, the V gene TRBV29-1; 7 bases line up with TRBD1. Germline V gene data show CDR1 as SQVTM and CDR2 as ANQGSEA. The CDR3 sequence is 13 residues long. Trimming took 4 bases from V and 3 from J; bases not matched to a gene: 6.

The chain joins TRBV7-2 to TRBJ2-7, with 8 bases that match TRBD1. After removal of 7 bases from V and 7 bases from J, the junction contained 15 bases not matched to a gene. Germline V CDR1 and CDR2: SGHTA, FQGNSA. The CDR3 runs to 15 residues. CDR3 region: CASTTGRAGGVEQYF. The CDR3 DNA reads as TGTGCCAGCACCACTGGAAGGGCAGGGGGCGTGGAGCAGTACTTC.

V and J are TRBV7-2 and TRBJ2-2; TRBD1 or TRBD2 may be the D gene (6 bases each). Germline values: CDR1 SGHTA, CDR2 FQGNSA. The CDR3 sequence is 14 residues long. V lost 5 bases and J lost 5, with 12 bases in between. The CDR3 sequence is CASSLTRGTGELFF. CDR3 coding DNA: TGTGCCAGCAGCCTGACTAGGGGGACCGGGGAGCTGTTTTTT.

This clonotype was recorded at least ten times. The V and J genes are TRBV5-1 and TRBJ1-1; D remains unclear. The CDR3 has 12 residues. The V end was cut by 4 bases, the J end by 4 bases, with 8 bases between. Germline V gene lookup returns CDR1 SGHRS and CDR2 YFSETQ. The CDR3 DNA follows: TGCGCCAGCAGCCTTGGGAGCACTGAAGCTTTCTTT. Translation gives CASSLGSTEAFF.

This clonotype was seen a few times. The chain is built from TRBV12-3 or TRBV12-4 and TRBJ2-1; D remains ambiguous. CDR3 length: 13 residues. V dropped 3 bases and J dropped 5 bases, with 8 bases sitting between them. The CDR3 DNA sequence: TGTGCCAGCAGTTTTGCTGAACACAATGAGCAGTTCTTC. This encodes CASSFAEHNEQFF.

This clonotype was found a few times. This sequence joins TRBV25-1 and TRBJ2-7; 8 bases fit TRBD1. The V gene end was trimmed by 8 bases and the J gene end by 6 bases; junction bases not matched to a gene: 9. The CDR3 consists of 13 residues. Germline V CDR1 and CDR2: MGHDK, SYGVNS. The CDR3, as DNA: TGTGCCAGCCAACAGGGGGGCTGGGGCGAGCAGTACTTC. The encoded protein is CASQQGGWGEQYF.

This clonotype has a handful of counts. This chain joins TRBV9 and TRBJ2-7; maybe TRBD2 (6 bases). The V end lost 0 bases, the J end lost 3 bases, and 16 bases lay between the germline ends. The CDR3 contains 16 residues. Germline lookup yields CDR1 SGDLS and CDR2 YYNGEE. The CDR3 loop reads CASSVGFLEGHYEQYF. The CDR3 DNA sequence: TGTGCCAGCAGCGTAGGCTTTTTGGAGGGGCACTACGAGCAGTACTTC.

This clonotype was counted between two and nine times. The CDR3 region has the DNA TGCAGTGCTAGAGATAGCAAGGGTTTGGGCGGCACGTCCTCCTACAATGAGCAGTTCTTC. Translating gives CSARDSKGLGGTSSYNEQFF. The V gene is TRBV20-1, the J gene TRBJ2-1; no firm D call. V lost 0 bases to trimming and J lost 0 bases, with 24 bases between them. There are 20 residues in the CDR3. CDR1 DFQATT and CDR2 SNEGSKA come from the germline V gene (reference sequence).

This clonotype was observed at least ten times. Relative to the germline gene, one junction end is altered; a read error may explain this. This chain links TRBV29-1 with TRBJ1-1, with unresolved D. The CDR3 contains 13 residues. Germline CDR1 is SQVTM and CDR2 is ANQGSEA. The CDR3 region is CSASRSVNTEAFF. The CDR3 DNA is TGCAGCGCGAGTAGGTCAGTGAACACTGAGGCTTTCTTT.

CDR3 in DNA: TGTGCCAGCAGCCAGCAGACAGGGTCAACCCAGTACTTC. Translated: CASSQQTGSTQYF. The chain is built from TRBV12-3 or TRBV12-4 and TRBJ2-5; 7 nucleotides line up with TRBD1. J was trimmed by 8 bases and V by 6 bases; bases with no gene match: 9. This CDR3 comprises 13 residues.

This clonotype came up a few times. This chain connects TRBV7-8 to TRBJ1-5; D is undetermined. Germline CDR1 and CDR2: SGHVS and FQNEAQ. This CDR3 contains 15 residues. The V end lost 7 bases, the J end lost 5 bases, and 18 bases lay between the germline ends. The CDR3 is CASTTREAGYQPQHF. CDR3 sequence (DNA): TGTGCCAGCACCACAAGGGAGGCAGGATATCAGCCCCAGCATTTT.

This clonotype has ten or more counts. This chain links TRBV29-1 with TRBJ2-1; 14 bases align to TRBD2. CDR3 length: 16 amino acids. After removal of 5 bases from V and 9 bases from J, the junction contained 12 bases not matched to a gene. Per the germline V gene, CDR1 is SQVTM and CDR2 is ANQGSEA. The DNA for the CDR3 is TGCAGCGTTTTGGGACTAGCGGGAGATCCGGGACGTGAGCAGTTCTTC. Translation: CSVLGLAGDPGREQFF.

This chain joins TRBV4-3 and TRBJ2-5, with D maybe TRBD2 (6 bases). Trimming removed 1 base from V and 7 bases from J, with 10 bases in between. Germline V CDR1 and CDR2: LGHNA, YSLEER. This CDR3 region has 13 residues. The DNA of the CDR3 is TGCGCCAGCAGCCAAGGGACCGGGGGGACCCAGTACTTC. Protein sequence: CASSQGTGGTQYF.

The chain combines TRBV5-8 with TRBJ2-3; D is unresolved. The CDR3 runs 15 residues. Germline V CDR1 and CDR2: SGHTS, YDEGEE. The V end lost 2 bases, the J end lost 5 bases, and 15 bases lay between the germline ends. In DNA form, the CDR3 reads TGTGCCAGCAGCTTTCAGAGAGTAGCAGGAGATACGCAGTATTTT. Its protein product is CASSFQRVAGDTQYF.

This clonotype was recorded many times. The V gene is TRBV5-1, the J gene TRBJ2-1; 10 bases fit TRBD2. CDR1 and CDR2 from the germline V gene are SGHRS and YFSETQ. The CDR3 consists of 15 residues. J gave up 6 bases and V 0 bases, and 3 bases lay outside the gene matches. The DNA of the CDR3 is TGCGCCAGCAGCTTGGTTAGCGGGGGGACCAATGAGCAGTTCTTC. It encodes CASSLVSGGTNEQFF.

There are a few counts of this clonotype. This chain uses TRBV20-1 with TRBJ2-7, with TRBD2 matching 7 bases. Looked up from germline, CDR1 is DFQATT and CDR2 is SNEGSKA (reference sequence). V dropped 3 bases and J dropped 5; count of bases not matched to a gene: 13. This CDR3 has 15 residues. This CDR3 is CSASIREAGWDEQYF. CDR3 bases: TGCAGTGCTAGTATCCGGGAGGCAGGTTGGGACGAGCAGTACTTC.

The V gene is TRBV20-1, the J gene TRBJ2-3, with 8 bases identical to TRBD2. CDR3 size: 14 residues. Germline CDR1 and CDR2: DFQATT and SNEGSKA (reference sequence). The V gene end was trimmed by 6 bases and the J gene end by 4 bases; junction bases not matched to a gene: 9. CDR3 in DNA: TGCAGTGCAAAACGGGGGGGCGGAGCAGATACGCAGTATTTT. Translated: CSAKRGGGADTQYF.

The sample holds one count of this clonotype. The V call is TRBV5-5, the J call TRBJ2-3; D uncertain. CDR1 is SGHKS, CDR2 YYEKEE, per germline (reference sequence). CDR3 size: 14 residues. Trimming took off 4 bases at V and 8 bases at J, with 17 bases between the two ends. The CDR3 protein is CASSPGIPSGTQYF. The CDR3 DNA reads as TGTGCCAGCAGCCCTGGGATCCCCTCGGGTACGCAGTATTTT.

CDR3 region: CATATGGETQYF. The CDR3, as DNA: TGTGCCACCGCGACTGGGGGGGAGACCCAGTACTTC. The chain links TRBV6-2 or TRBV6-3 to TRBJ2-5; a weak D match, TRBD2 (6 bases). The CDR3 is made up of 12 amino acids. From germline, CDR1 is MNHEY and CDR2 SVGEGT. Trimming removed 10 bases at V and 5 bases at J, with 14 bases between.

The rearrangement joins TRBV20-1 to TRBJ1-2, with unresolved D. Germline values: CDR1 DFQATT, CDR2 SNEGSKA (reference sequence). The CDR3 is 12 residues long. V lost 3 bases and J 8 bases, leaving 13 bases between the germline ends. As DNA, the CDR3 is TGCAGTGCTAGTTGGGTGGCCGTGGGCTACACCTTC. Translating it yields CSASWVAVGYTF.

This chain connects TRBV4-2 to TRBJ2-1; D possibly corresponds to TRBD2 (6 bases). The germline CDR1 and CDR2 sequences are LGHNA and YNFKEQ. V was shortened by 1 base and J by 0 bases, with 10 bases between the two germline ends. This CDR3 has 16 amino acids. The CDR3 loop reads CASSQGGTNSYNEQFF. For the CDR3, the DNA is TGTGCCAGCAGCCAAGGCGGGACCAACTCCTACAATGAGCAGTTCTTC.

This clonotype was detected a few times. J is TRBJ2-6 and V is TRBV12-3 or TRBV12-4, with D unclear. Trimming took off 7 bases at V and 0 bases at J, with 13 bases between the two ends. The CDR3 sequence is 16 residues long. Here the CDR3 reads CASIHVPVSGANVLTF. DNA of the CDR3: TGTGCCAGCATCCACGTTCCTGTCTCTGGGGCCAACGTCCTGACTTTC.

In this sample, this clonotype turned up a few times. The chain recombines TRBV6-5 with TRBJ2-6; D is undetermined. Germline values: CDR1 MNHEY, CDR2 SVGAGI. The CDR3 is 17 residues long. V lost 0 bases to trimming and J lost 1 base, with 10 bases between them. The CDR3 nucleotides are TGTGCCAGCAGTTACTCGCATATGGGATCTGGGGCCAACGTCCTGACTTTC. This codes for CASSYSHMGSGANVLTF.